The clone carrying this TCR beta chain was recorded only once. Sequenced by immunoSEQ multiplex PCR; TCRdb stores in-frame clones only, minus some. Among about 390,000 clones listed, about 89% were seen once. The data originate from a study of blood T cell repertoires in COVID-19. Overall study context: PBMCs, B-cell-depleted T cells, or T cells provided the cDNA or gDNA that made up the material.

J lost 3 bases, V lost 6 bases, and 11 bases had no gene match. Germline values: CDR1 PRHDT, CDR2 FYEKMQ (reference sequence). The CDR3 is made up of 15 amino acids. The source material was peripheral blood. The rearrangement links TRBV13 to TRBJ2-7; 7 nucleotides align to TRBD1. The origin of this receptor is a woman between 55 and 75 years old with COVID-19, enrolled during active disease. This CDR3 reads CASRHSRGDSYEQYF. CDR3 sequence (DNA): TGTGCCAGCAGACATAGCCGTGGGGACAGCTACGAGCAGTACTTC.